The source of this TCR beta chain is a study of OX40 agonist ivuxolimab in advanced cancers. Here immunoSEQ multiplex PCR was the method, and the copy in TCRdb shows in-frame clones only, minus some. The table includes tens of thousands of clones, approximately 90% detected once. Notes on the study in general: Partial responders at 0.1-3.0 mg/kg had among the lowest clonal expansion. Doses of 0.1 to 3.0 mg/kg were accompanied by clonal expansion of CD4+ and CD8+ blood T cells by week 6.

V lost 0 bases, J lost 0 bases, and 12 bases lay in between. Germline CDR1 is MNHNS and CDR2 is SASEGT. This CDR3 is 17 amino acids long. About this clone itself: Its antigen is unidentified.

This TCR was sampled from an adult with an advanced solid tumor such as melanoma, head and neck, liver or kidney cancer. The source was CD4+ or CD8+ T cells sorted from blood, collected in a trial of the OX40 agonist ivuxolimab. The chain employs TRBV6-1 and TRBJ1-5; D possibly corresponds to TRBD1 (6 bases). The CDR3 bases are TGTGCCAGCAGTGAAGCGCCCGCAGGGGATAGCAATCAGCCCCAGCATTTT. It translates to CASSEAPAGDSNQPQHF.